This is a list of T cell receptor beta chains from one sample in a study of T-cell reconstitution after alpha-beta-depleted transplantation in children. TCRdb itself ran the PCR reads through MiXCR, one entry per CDR3 protein. The sample lists hundreds of thousands of distinct CDR3 sequences, around 12% occurring once. The starting material was PBMCs, obtained before TCRalphabeta/CD19-depleted stem cell transplant. These receptors came from a girl aged 2 to 9 with congenital amegakaryocytic thrombocytopenia, due to receive a stem cell transplant. Both conserved end residues are part of each CDR3. The D gene is left open where the match is weak. Clone size appears in some rows only: once, few, many, or a class for an expanded clone.

few | TRBJ2-7 | NA | TRBV5-1 | CASSSGPWEQYF | TGCGCCAGCAGCTCGGGGCCGTGGGAGCAGTACTTC
NA | TRBJ2-3 | NA | TRBV6-5 | CASSLPYADPSTDTQYF | TGTGCCAGCAGTTTACCCTATGCGGACCCGAGCACAGATACGCAGTATTTT
few | TRBJ1-1 | NA | TRBV29-1 | CSVEVIQGTEAFF | TGCAGCGTTGAAGTGATCCAGGGCACTGAAGCTTTCTTT
few | TRBJ2-1 | TRBD2 | TRBV20-1 | CSALGLAELGQFF | TGCAGTGCGTTGGGACTAGCGGAGTTAGGGCAGTTCTTC
few | TRBJ2-7 | TRBD2 | TRBV5-1 | CASSLVVASGYEQYF | TGCGCCAGCAGCTTGGTTGTGGCTAGCGGCTACGAGCAGTACTTC
many | TRBJ2-3 | NA | TRBV6-6 | CASSYRVTQYF | TGTGCCAGCAGTTATCGGGTTACGCAGTATTTT
NA | TRBJ2-3 | TRBD1 | TRBV5-1 | CASRSEGQGWDTQYF | TGCGCCAGCAGGTCTGAGGGACAGGGTTGGGATACGCAGTATTTT
few | TRBJ2-7 | TRBD1 | TRBV29-1 | CSVGTGGFREQYF | TGCAGCGTAGGGACAGGGGGCTTCCGCGAGCAGTACTTC
few | TRBJ2-3 | NA | TRBV6-1 | CASSERGDTQYF | TGTGCCAGCAGTGAAAGGGGTGATACGCAGTATTTT
many | TRBJ2-2 | TRBD2 | TRBV20-1 | CSARAAGDTGELFF | TGCAGTGCTAGAGCGGCGGGAGACACCGGGGAGCTGTTTTTT
many | TRBJ1-2 | TRBD1 | TRBV12-3/TRBV12-4 | CASRWDRGRANYGYTF | TGTGCCAGCAGGTGGGACAGGGGGCGCGCTAACTATGGCTACACCTTC
many | TRBJ2-1 | NA | TRBV28 | CASSSVVTPPYNEQFF | TGTGCCAGCAGTTCTGTCGTTACCCCTCCCTACAATGAGCAGTTCTTC
few | TRBJ2-3 | NA | TRBV29-1 | CSVELALAQHTDTQYF | TGCAGCGTTGAACTCGCCCTAGCGCAACACACAGATACGCAGTATTTT